This paragraph covers one T cell receptor (beta chain) sequence. Sequencing was performed with immunoSEQ multiplex PCR; in TCRdb, only in-frame clones are kept and a portion is missing. The data contain tens of thousands of clones, roughly 91% of them singletons. This entry is derived from a study of brain T cells in children with intractable seizures. The sequencing here drew on peripheral blood, taken at surgery. This TCR was recovered from a boy under three years old with tuberous sclerosis and intractable seizures.

For the CDR3, the DNA is TGTGCCAGCAGCTTAGACAGTAACTATGGCTACACCTTC. It is translated as CASSLDSNYGYTF. This chain connects TRBV7-9 to TRBJ1-2; D is ambiguous. The CDR3 extends over 13 amino acids. Trimming removed 1 base at V and 1 base at J, with 4 bases between. Germline CDR1 is SEHNR and CDR2 is FQNEAQ (reference sequence).